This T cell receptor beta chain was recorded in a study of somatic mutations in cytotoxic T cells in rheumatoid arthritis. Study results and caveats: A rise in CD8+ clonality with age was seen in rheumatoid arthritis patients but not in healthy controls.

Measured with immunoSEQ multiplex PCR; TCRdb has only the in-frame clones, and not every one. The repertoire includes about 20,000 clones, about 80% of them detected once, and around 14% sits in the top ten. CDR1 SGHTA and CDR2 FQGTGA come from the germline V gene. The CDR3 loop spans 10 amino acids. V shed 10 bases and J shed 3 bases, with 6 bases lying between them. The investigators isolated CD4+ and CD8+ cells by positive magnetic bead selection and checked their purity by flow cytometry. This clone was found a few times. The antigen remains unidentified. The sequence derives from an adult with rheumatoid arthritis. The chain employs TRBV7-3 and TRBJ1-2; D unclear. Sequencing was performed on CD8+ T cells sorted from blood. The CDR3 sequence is CATEDYGYTF. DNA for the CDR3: TGTGCCACCGAGGACTATGGCTACACCTTC.